A selection of T cell receptor beta chains follows, all from one sample in a study of T-cell memory formation after mild COVID-19. TCRdb recomputed calls from the 5' RACE reads with MiXCR, one row per CDR3 protein. This sample carries 100,000 to 150,000 distinct CDR3 sequences, about 18% of them seen once, and the ten largest clones take approximately 4.7%. The material sequenced was PBMCs or a T cell subset sorted from them (not recorded which). These receptors were obtained from a man younger than 35 who had mild COVID-19 (a few samples of this study predate the infection). Cell type and time point are not known. The CDR3 runs from the conserved cysteine through the conserved F or W.

v_gene | CDR3aa
TRBV5-1 | CASSPSKTSGTGIYNEQFF
TRBV9 | CASSVAAGPYEQYF
TRBV7-2 | CASSPQSGEETQYF
TRBV25-1 | CASSEAGGSNQPQHF
TRBV18 | CASSPAADAYQETQYF
TRBV7-9 | CASSHPSGGVADTQYF
TRBV5-1 | CASSLGTGLNYGYTF
TRBV20-1 | CSASRNNQPQHF
TRBV6-5 | CASSYSRTGGNQPQHF
TRBV20-1 | CSARDKALGEQYF
TRBV6-5 | CASSYSRGRGSNTGELFF
TRBV10-3 | CAIKGTAQETQYF
TRBV20-1 | CSAQRSYGYTF
TRBV15 | CATNRERTGLVGELFF
TRBV20-1 | CSALDDQETQYF
TRBV3-1 | CASSQGAIDTQYF
TRBV7-2 | CASSPGQGEYTQYF
TRBV28 | CAILRGGSTDTQYF
TRBV4-1 | CASSLEDRTLSPQHF
TRBV4-3 | CASSQDSWGSYNEQFF
TRBV12-3/TRBV12-4 | CASRTLGAGNTIYF
TRBV5-1 | CASSLEGNTEAFF
TRBV5-1 | CASSLAGWGGTGELFF
TRBV12-3/TRBV12-4 | CASRLQGPGTPQHF
TRBV11-1 | CASSSLRDTQYF
TRBV30 | CAWKRDRPGGYTF
TRBV7-2 | CASSLAGSNEQFF
TRBV7-2 | CASSLGPQGSYGYTF
TRBV5-5 | CASSWPGRSGETQYF
TRBV20-1 | CSVQALAGVSRAYNEQFF
TRBV4-1 | CASSPPQGLASETQYF
TRBV29-1 | CSVERADTQYF
TRBV4-3 | CASSQDHRGSDTQYF
TRBV6-2/TRBV6-3 | CDSSYSMGGLGTEAFF
TRBV6-5 | CASRRDILYNTEAFF
TRBV20-1 | CSASRGFGNTIYF
TRBV4-1 | CASSQEPYGWDTQYF
TRBV7-9 | CASSFLLDTGELFF
TRBV5-6 | CASSLEQHSGANVLTF
TRBV25-1 | CASSDLETQYF
TRBV5-1 | CASSLVQAGQETQYF
TRBV7-9 | CASSLGQGGEKLFF
TRBV24-1 | CATSGTYNEQFF
TRBV4-3 | CASSQELGDIGRHGYTF
TRBV6-6 | CASSAQGGQETQYF
TRBV12-3/TRBV12-4 | CASSFGIMGYGYTF
TRBV5-1 | CASSQAVDEKLFF
TRBV5-1 | CASSLGGTGAYEQYF
TRBV6-6 | CASSYGTGVAYNEQFF
TRBV7-9 | CASSIRGRSYNEQFF